The 8 T cell receptor beta chains below were found in one sample sequenced in a study of blood T cells in healthy people across ages. A second PCR of 7 to 11 cycles used a sample-barcoded 5' primer and a J-beta primer mix. TCRdb re-called the 5' RACE reads with MiXCR, one entry per CDR3 protein. The data show approximately 800,000 distinct CDR3 sequences, less than 70% seen once. Sequencing used blood. Receptors were obtained from a man older than 75 in good health.

This chain links TRBV28 with TRBJ2-6; 7 bases fit TRBD2. The V gene's germline CDR1 is MDHEN and CDR2 SYDVKM. The CDR3 totals 20 residues. The ends lost 3 bases at V and 0 bases at J; junction bases unmatched: 14. This chain's CDR3 is CASSFNNGGGGPSGANVLTF. CDR3 bases: TGTGCCAGCAGTTTTAACAACGGCGGGGGTGGACCCTCTGGGGCCAACGTCCTGACTTTC.

The chain is built from TRBV5-5 and TRBJ2-3; 10 nucleotides align to TRBD2. Trimming at V came to 3 bases and at J to 14 bases, leaving 15 bases not matched to a gene. Germline V gene lookup returns CDR1 SGHKS and CDR2 YYEKEE (reference sequence). The CDR3 covers 15 residues. The CDR3 nucleotides read TGTGCCAGCAGCTCGCTAGCGGGAGACAGGGATTACGCGTATTTT. Protein: CASSSLAGDRDYAYF. The complete variable domain, with remaining parts taken from reference TRBV5-5 and TRBJ2-3, reads DAGVTQSPTHLIKTRGQQVTLRCSPISGHKSVSWYQQVLGQGPQFIFQYYEKEERGRGNFPDRFSARQFPNYSSELNVNALLLGDSALYLCASSSLAGDRDYAYFGPGTRLTVL.

The chain employs TRBV7-9 and TRBJ1-2; tentative D call: TRBD1 (6 bases). CDR1 and CDR2 (germline): SEHNR, FQNEAQ (reference sequence). The CDR3 is 17 residues long. The germline V and J ends were trimmed by 0 bases and 2 bases, with 16 bases remaining between them. The CDR3 DNA follows: TGTGCCAGCAGCTTAGCGGCAGGGGCCGGGGGAAACTATGGCTACACCTTC. As protein: CASSLAAGAGGNYGYTF.

The V gene is TRBV6-2 or TRBV6-3, the J gene TRBJ2-3; 11 nucleotides align to TRBD2. Germline CDR1 MNHEY, CDR2 SVGEGT. Trimming took 6 bases from V and 2 from J; bases not matched to a gene: 4. The CDR3 length is 15 residues. The CDR3 nucleotides are TGTGCCAGCAGACCTAGCGGGAGGTACACAGATACGCAGTATTTT. Protein: CASRPSGRYTDTQYF.

The J gene is TRBJ2-7, the V gene TRBV12-3 or TRBV12-4, with D maybe TRBD1 (6 bases). V shed 3 bases and J shed 5 bases, with 14 bases lying between them. The CDR3 runs to 14 residues. Written as DNA, the CDR3 is TGTGCCAGCAGTTTGGCAGGGGCCAGTCACGAGCAGTACTTC. The encoded protein is CASSLAGASHEQYF.

This clonotype was recorded a few times. J is TRBJ2-1 and V is TRBV28, with D unresolved. This CDR3 is built from 16 residues. Germline lookup yields CDR1 MDHEN and CDR2 SYDVKM. Trimming removed 7 bases at V and 8 bases at J, with 24 bases between. The CDR3 region is CASTPLTRRVVDEQFF. The CDR3 DNA sequence: TGTGCCAGCACTCCTTTGACCCGAAGGGTAGTCGATGAGCAGTTCTTC.

The genes are TRBV10-3 and TRBJ2-1; TRBD2 aligns across 8 bases. The J call may be in error: the DNA end matches TRBJ2-7 better. The CDR3 spans 15 residues. The germline V gene encodes CDR1 ENHRY and CDR2 SYGVKD. The CDR3 region is CAISAISGTYNEQYF. The CDR3 nucleotides read TGTGCCATCAGTGCTATTAGCGGGACCTACAATGAGCAGTACTTC.

This clonotype was observed at least ten times. J is TRBJ2-7 and V is TRBV5-5, with TRBD1 identical over 9 bases. The junction had 2 bases not matched to a gene; V was cut back by 2 bases and J by 2 bases. The CDR3 is made up of 14 amino acids. Germline CDR1 and CDR2: SGHKS and YYEKEE (reference sequence). The CDR3 is CASSFGTGTYEQYF. The CDR3 nucleotides are TGTGCCAGCAGCTTCGGGACAGGGACCTACGAGCAGTACTTC.